Following are 9 T cell receptor beta chains from one sample sequenced in a study of blood T cells in healthy people across ages. A second PCR, run for about 7 to 11 cycles, used a sample-barcoded 5' primer plus a J-beta primer mix. TCRdb called the 5' RACE reads again in MiXCR, with one record for every CDR3 protein. The profile shows over 550,000 distinct CDR3 sequences, less than 35% of them singletons. Source material: blood. These receptors were taken from an elderly woman in good health.

This clonotype came up many times. The chain combines TRBV29-1 with TRBJ2-5; 12 nucleotides match TRBD2. The CDR3 spans 16 residues. Germline V gives CDR1 SQVTM, CDR2 ANQGSEA. With V trimmed by 4 bases and J by 5 bases, 11 bases remained unmatched. CDR3 residues: CSVVRASGGASETQYF. The CDR3 region has the DNA TGCAGCGTTGTCCGGGCTAGCGGGGGGGCCTCGGAGACCCAGTACTTC. The variable domain in full, with the rest retrieved from reference TRBV29-1 and TRBJ2-5, is SAVISQKPSRDICQRGTSLTIQCQVDSQVTMMFWYRQQPGQSLTLIATANQGSEATYESGFVIDKFPISRPNLTFSTLTVSNMSPEDSSIYLCSVVRASGGASETQYFGPGTRLLVL.

The chain combines TRBV20-1 with TRBJ2-1; D uncertain. V was trimmed by 3 bases and J by 6 bases, leaving 9 bases between them. This CDR3 has 12 residues. The germline CDR1 and CDR2 sequences are DFQATT and SNEGSKA (reference sequence). The CDR3 sequence: CSARLFSNEQFF. In DNA form, the CDR3 reads TGCAGTGCTAGGCTATTCAGCAATGAGCAGTTCTTC.

On this clonotype: This may arise from a read error, as a much more abundant clone is one base away. Because it lacks the conserved phenylalanine or tryptophan at the end, this CDR3 is likely a read error. V and J are TRBV7-9 and TRBJ2-3; 8 nucleotides match TRBD1. The CDR3 is 15 residues long. V shed 6 bases and J 1 base; nucleotides not matched to a gene: 6. Germline V CDR1 and CDR2: SEHNR, FQNEAQ (reference sequence). Written as DNA, the CDR3 is TGTGCCAGCAGGCCAGGGGGCCTTGGCACAGATACGCAGTATCTT. It is translated as CASRPGGLGTDTQYL.

In this sample, this clonotype turned up many times. The genes are TRBV20-1 and TRBJ2-1, with D maybe TRBD1 (5 bases). The ends were cut back, 0 bases at V and 7 bases at J, with 16 bases in the middle. CDR1 DFQATT and CDR2 SNEGSKA come from the germline V gene (reference sequence). This CDR3 has 15 amino acids. Written as DNA, the CDR3 is TGCAGTGCTAGAGACGCGGAATTACCAGGGAATGAGCAGTTCTTC. It is translated as CSARDAELPGNEQFF.

V gene TRBV15 combines with J gene TRBJ1-5; 7 bases match TRBD1. Germline V gives CDR1 LNHNV, CDR2 YYDKDF (reference sequence). This CDR3 comprises 15 residues. V was pared by 2 bases and J by 7 bases, with 8 bases of the junction left unmatched. CDR3 sequence: CATSRQTGVTQPQHF. In nucleotides, the CDR3 is TGTGCCACCAGCAGACAAACAGGGGTCACGCAGCCCCAGCATTTT.

This clonotype showed up many times. The chain uses TRBV20-1 and TRBJ2-3; D ambiguous. This CDR3 region has 13 residues. Germline CDR1 and CDR2: DFQATT and SNEGSKA (reference sequence). The ends were cut back, 0 bases at V and 4 bases at J, with 8 bases in the middle. In DNA form, the CDR3 reads TGCAGTGCTAGAGAGGAAAGGGCAGATACGCAGTATTTT. This encodes CSAREERADTQYF.

This clonotype was observed a handful of times. The chain carries TRBV7-9 and TRBJ1-1, with 7 positions matching TRBD1. Germline CDR1 SEHNR, CDR2 FQNEAQ (reference sequence). Losses at the gene ends were 5 bases for V and 9 bases for J; bases not matched to a gene: 6. There are 12 residues in the CDR3. CDR3 protein: CASSPWTGKAFF. The CDR3 region has the DNA TGTGCCAGCAGCCCTTGGACAGGCAAAGCTTTCTTT.

This clonotype was counted at least ten times. This chain links TRBV5-1 with TRBJ2-7, with 8 bases that match TRBD2. Germline-derived CDR1 and CDR2 are SGHRS and YFSETQ. The CDR3 runs 14 residues. J gave up 3 bases and V 4 bases, and 6 bases lay outside the gene matches. CDR3 sequence (DNA): TGCGCCAGCAGCAGGAGCGGGGGTATCTACGAGCAGTACTTC. Protein: CASSRSGGIYEQYF. Combining the CDR3 with reference TRBV5-1 and TRBJ2-7 gives the whole variable domain KAGVTQTPRYLIKTRGQQVTLSCSPISGHRSVSWYQQTPGQGLQFLFEYFSETQRNKGNFPGRFSGRQFSNSRSEMNVSTLELGDSALYLCASSRSGGIYEQYFGPGTRLTVT.

Worth noting for this clonotype: Since a much larger clone is just one base distant, this may be a read error. The chain uses TRBV15 and TRBJ2-6; D not certain. CDR1 is LNHNV and CDR2 is YYDKDF in the germline V gene (reference sequence). The CDR3 covers 14 residues. The CDR3 DNA reads as TGTACCACCAGCAGTGACTCTGGGGCCAACGTCCTGACTTTC. It specifies CTTSSDSGANVLTF.